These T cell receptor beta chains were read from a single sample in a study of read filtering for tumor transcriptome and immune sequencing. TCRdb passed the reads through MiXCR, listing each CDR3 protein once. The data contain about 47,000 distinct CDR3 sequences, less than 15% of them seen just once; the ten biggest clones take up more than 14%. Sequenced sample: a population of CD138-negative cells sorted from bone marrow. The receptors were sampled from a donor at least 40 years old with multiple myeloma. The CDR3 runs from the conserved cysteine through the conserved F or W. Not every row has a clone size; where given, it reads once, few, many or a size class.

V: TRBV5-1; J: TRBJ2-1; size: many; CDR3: CASSLEMGLYNEQFF
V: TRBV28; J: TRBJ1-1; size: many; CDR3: CASSGRREAFF
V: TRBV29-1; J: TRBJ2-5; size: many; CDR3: CSVERAGASVTQYF
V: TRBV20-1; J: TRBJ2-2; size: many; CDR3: CSALGPAPGELFF
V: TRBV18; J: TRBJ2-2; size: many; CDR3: CASSPMAGANTGELFF
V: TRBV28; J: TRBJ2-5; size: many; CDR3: CASSSGAQETQYF
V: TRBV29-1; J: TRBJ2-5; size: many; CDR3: CSVEDSGRETQYF
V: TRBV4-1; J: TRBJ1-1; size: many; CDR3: CASSQELSGFRMNTEAFF
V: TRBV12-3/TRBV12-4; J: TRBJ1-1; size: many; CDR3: CASSSWTGGTEAFF
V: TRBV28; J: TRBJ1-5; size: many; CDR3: CASSSKTGTFNQPQHF
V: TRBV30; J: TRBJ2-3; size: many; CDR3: CAWSVGGFRSTDTQYF
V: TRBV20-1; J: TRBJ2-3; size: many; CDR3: CSARALAGGHSTDTQYF
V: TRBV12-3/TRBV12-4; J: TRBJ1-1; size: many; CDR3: CASSLSQGNTEAFF
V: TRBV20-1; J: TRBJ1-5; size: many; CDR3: CSARDSSRSAGVNQPQHF
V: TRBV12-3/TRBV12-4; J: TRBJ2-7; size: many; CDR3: CASSLWTGDHEQYF
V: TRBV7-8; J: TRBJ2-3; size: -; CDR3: CASSEPGQGPQNTPYF
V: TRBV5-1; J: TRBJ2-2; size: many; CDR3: CASSPGQGTGELFF
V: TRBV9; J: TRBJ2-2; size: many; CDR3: CASSVGNTGELFF
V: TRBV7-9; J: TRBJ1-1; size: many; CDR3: CASSSGREF
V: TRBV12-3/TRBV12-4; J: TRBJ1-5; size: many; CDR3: CASSKDRVEDQPQHF